Reported below is one T cell receptor beta chain. What it recognizes is unknown. With 5 bases removed from V and 1 base from J, the gap between germline ends came to 8 bases. This CDR3 region has 13 residues. CDR1 and CDR2 (germline): KGHSH, LQKENI. These data originate in a study of graft-versus-host responses after intestinal transplantation. For the study at large: Recipients had transplants, and these were multivisceral, liver-intestinal, or isolated intestinal.

Study-level findings and limits: GvH clones were found in recipient marrow; some appeared first in ileum or blood.

The method was immunoSEQ multiplex PCR; TCRdb's version includes in-frame clones alone and lacks a portion of them. The sample holds some 90,000 clones, roughly 90% seen once. The origin of this receptor is a human donor who received an intestinal transplant. The sequencing here drew on unstimulated CD4+ T cells sorted from spleen or lymph node cells, taken before intestinal transplant. The gene calls are TRBV18 and TRBJ1-1; weak D call: TRBD1 (5 bases). The CDR3 DNA sequence: TGTGCCAGCTCATTGACAGAGAACACTGAAGCTTTCTTT. This encodes CASSLTENTEAFF. Drawing the rest from reference TRBV18 and TRBJ1-1, the complete variable domain is NAGVMQNPRHLVRRRGQEARLRCSPMKGHSHVYWYRQLPEEGLKFMVYLQKENIIDESGMPKERFSAEFPKEGPSILRIQQVVRGDSAAYFCASSLTENTEAFFGQGTRLTVV.